This T cell receptor (beta chain) was identified during a study of siplizumab effects on memory and regulatory T cells. Study findings and constraints: For mappable alloreactive CD4+ clones, the mean Treg-derived fraction was roughly 70% with siplizumab and under 35% in controls. Naive T cells were seemingly more diverse than memory cells, and major contributions to the alloresponse seemed to be made by them.

In the case of this clone: Its antigen is unknown.

The V gene's germline CDR1 is MGHDK and CDR2 SYGVNS. The ends lost 1 base at V and 6 bases at J; junction bases unmatched: 3. This CDR3 contains 14 residues. Some clones are missing from TCRdb's copy, which holds only in-frame ones; the method was immunoSEQ multiplex PCR. The data show 75,000 to 100,000 clones, 94% seen once. The receptor's source is a human donor in good health. The chain employs TRBV25-1 and TRBJ1-2, with 9 bases aligning to TRBD1. The sample taken for sequencing was non-Treg CD4+ T cells sorted from blood. CDR3 bases: TGTGCCAGCAGTGAATGGGGACAGGGTGATGGCTACACCTTC. Its translation is CASSEWGQGDGYTF.